The clone carrying this T cell receptor beta chain was detected only a few times. The TCR beta profiling, which covered VDJ combination and CDR3 sequence, was carried out using genomic DNA as the template. TCRdb reprocessed the reads via MiXCR and lists one record per CDR3 protein. Of 150,000 or so distinct CDR3 sequences in the sample, around half were seen once. This sample stems from a study of CD8+CD57+ T cells in acquired aplastic anemia. Previously, flow cytometry had revealed CD8+CD57+ cell expansion in the patients chosen for sequencing. The CDR3 consists of 15 residues. V lost 0 bases to trimming and J lost 0 bases, with 5 bases between them. Germline assignment: CDR1 MNHEY and CDR2 SVGAGI.

The sequenced sample was sorted CD4+, CD8+, or CD8+CD57+ T cells (not recorded which) from PBMCs. The genes are TRBV6-5 and TRBJ1-4; D not certain. This sequence originates from a human donor with aplastic anemia. CDR3 DNA: TGTGCCAGCAGTTACTCTGGGGCAACTAATGAAAAACTGTTTTTT. Amino acid sequence: CASSYSGATNEKLFF.